The 16 T cell receptor beta chains listed next were all sequenced from one sample in a study of blood T cell repertoires in COVID-19. Sequenced by immunoSEQ multiplex PCR; TCRdb stores in-frame clones only, minus some. The table records some 35,000 clones, roughly four fifths of them present only once. Specimen: peripheral blood. The receptors originated from an older man with active or convalescent COVID-19.

The chain combines TRBV30 with TRBJ2-5; TRBD1 aligns across 11 bases. V was clipped by 4 bases and J by 4 bases; unmatched bases: 11. Germline V gives CDR1 GTSNPN, CDR2 SVGIG (reference sequence). There are 16 residues in the CDR3. The CDR3 reads CAWTAKQGTGGETQYF. In DNA form, the CDR3 reads TGTGCCTGGACGGCCAAACAGGGGACAGGGGGAGAGACCCAGTACTTC.

This sequence joins TRBV11-2 and TRBJ1-5, with D unresolved. This CDR3 region has 15 residues. Germline CDR1 and CDR2: SGHAT and FQNNGV. Between the trimmed V and J ends, which lost 5 bases and 0 bases, there was a span of 11 bases. CDR3 residues: CASSRRGDSNQPQHF. DNA of the CDR3: TGTGCCAGCAGCCGACGGGGTGATAGCAATCAGCCCCAGCATTTT.

The chain is built from TRBV27 and TRBJ2-5, with 10 bases identical to TRBD2. Per the germline V gene, CDR1 is MNHEY and CDR2 is SMNVEV (reference sequence). V lost 1 base to trimming and J lost 5 bases; unmatched junction nucleotides: 7. The CDR3 runs 16 residues. The CDR3 spells CASSLWGSGGRETQYF. CDR3 DNA sequence: TGTGCCAGCAGTTTATGGGGTAGCGGGGGGCGGGAGACCCAGTACTTC.

J is TRBJ1-5 and V is TRBV18; the D gene is possibly TRBD1 (5 bases). Per the germline V gene, CDR1 is KGHSH and CDR2 is LQKENI. V was shortened by 3 bases and J by 5 bases, with 8 bases between the two germline ends. The CDR3 sequence is 13 residues long. This chain's CDR3 is CASSPGGDQPQHF. The DNA of the CDR3 is TGTGCCAGCTCACCGGGGGGGGATCAGCCCCAGCATTTT.

This chain joins TRBV6-6 and TRBJ1-2, with D possibly TRBD1 on 5 matching bases. Trimming took 5 bases from V and 5 from J, leaving 15 bases between them. CDR3 length: 14 amino acids. Germline V gene lookup returns CDR1 MNHNY and CDR2 SVGAGI (reference sequence). In nucleotides, the CDR3 is TGTGCCAGCAGTACCCTCGGGGGGGGGTATGGCTACACCTTC. It specifies CASSTLGGGYGYTF.

The chain employs TRBV19 and TRBJ1-6, with D tentatively TRBD1 (6 bases). CDR1 LNHDA and CDR2 SQIVND come from the germline V gene (reference sequence). V was clipped by 7 bases and J by 5 bases, with 15 bases between them. The CDR3 runs to 15 residues. The CDR3 sequence is CASTETQGNNSPLHF. The CDR3 nucleotides read TGTGCCAGTACCGAGACACAGGGAAATAATTCACCCCTCCACTTT. Combining the CDR3 with reference TRBV19 and TRBJ1-6 gives the whole variable domain DGGITQSPKYLFRKEGQNVTLSCEQNLNHDAMYWYRQDPGQGLRLIYYSQIVNDFQKGDIAEGYSVSREKKESFPLTVTSAQKNPTAFYLCASTETQGNNSPLHFGNGTRLTVT.

The sample holds one count of this clone. The chain recombines TRBV3-1 (or the pseudogene TRBV3-2) with TRBJ2-3, with D possibly matching TRBD2 (6 bases). CDR1 is LGHDT and CDR2 is YNNKEL in the germline V gene (reference sequence). The CDR3 runs 15 residues. V was cut by 8 bases and J by 2 bases, with 17 bases left in between. The CDR3 coding sequence is TGTGCCAGCGCCCGAGGGCTAGCGTACACAGATACGCAGTATTTT. Its translation is CASARGLAYTDTQYF.

The sample holds a few counts of this clone. The J gene is TRBJ1-2, the V gene TRBV4-2; a weak D match, TRBD1 (6 bases). Trimming pared 0 bases from V and 0 bases from J, leaving 11 bases between. This CDR3 contains 16 residues. Germline CDR1 is LGHNA and CDR2 is YNFKEQ. This CDR3 is CASSQDWTAANYGYTF. The CDR3 nucleotides are TGTGCCAGCAGCCAAGATTGGACAGCAGCTAACTATGGCTACACCTTC.

This clone showed up just a few times. This chain links TRBV4-1 with TRBJ2-1; perhaps TRBD2 as D (6 bases). Germline values: CDR1 MGHRA, CDR2 YSYEKL. V was trimmed by 4 bases and J by 7 bases, leaving 11 bases between them. This CDR3 spans 13 amino acids. The CDR3 protein is CASSRLDANEQFF. In nucleotides, the CDR3 is TGCGCCAGCAGCCGACTAGACGCGAATGAGCAGTTCTTC.

The genes are TRBV18 and TRBJ1-6; 9 positions agree with TRBD1. The junction had 5 bases not matched to a gene; V was cut back by 4 bases and J by 7 bases. Germline V gene data show CDR1 as KGHSH and CDR2 as LQKENI. This CDR3 contains 15 residues. CDR3 nucleotides: TGTGCCAGCTCACGCGAACAGGGGGCGAATTCACCCCTCCACTTT. Amino acid sequence: CASSREQGANSPLHF.

The rearrangement joins TRBV30 to TRBJ2-7, with a tentative D call TRBD1 (6 bases). In germline, CDR1 is GTSNPN, CDR2 SVGIG (reference sequence). The CDR3 sequence is 14 residues long. Deletions cut 0 bases from V and 2 bases from J, with 11 bases between. This CDR3 reads CAWSVGPGAYEQYF. The CDR3 nucleotides read TGTGCCTGGAGTGTAGGTCCAGGGGCCTACGAGCAGTACTTC.

V usage is TRBV20-1 and J usage is TRBJ2-4, with D unclear. V was clipped by 3 bases and J by 0 bases, with 9 bases between them. CDR1 is DFQATT, CDR2 SNEGSKA, per germline (reference sequence). This CDR3 contains 14 residues. The CDR3 sequence: CSASPLVAKNIQYF. In nucleotides, the CDR3 is TGCAGTGCTAGTCCCCTAGTAGCCAAAAACATTCAGTACTTC.

This clone came up once. The V call is TRBV14, the J call TRBJ2-4; D is uncertain. This CDR3 is 11 amino acids long. Germline assignment: CDR1 SGHDN and CDR2 FVKESK. V lost 1 base and J 10 bases, leaving 5 bases between the germline ends. The CDR3 nucleotides read TGTGCCAGCAGCCAAGGTCGGATTCAGTACTTC. Translation: CASSQGRIQYF.

The gene calls are TRBV30 and TRBJ2-5; possibly TRBD1 for D (5 bases). The CDR3 length is 13 residues. From germline, CDR1 is GTSNPN and CDR2 SVGIG (reference sequence). The V end was cut by 6 bases, the J end by 2 bases, with 13 bases between. The chain's CDR3 is CACLGHIQETQYF. CDR3 sequence (DNA): TGTGCCTGCCTAGGACACATTCAAGAGACCCAGTACTTC.

V gene TRBV24-1 combines with J gene TRBJ2-3, with D possibly being TRBD1 (6 bases). This CDR3 contains 16 residues. Trimming removed 7 bases from V and 2 bases from J, with 18 bases in between. Germline CDR1 and CDR2: KGHDR and SFDVKD. The CDR3 spells CATSSWDKANTDTQYF. CDR3 nucleotide sequence: TGTGCCACCAGCAGCTGGGACAAGGCAAACACAGATACGCAGTATTTT.

J is TRBJ2-5 and V is TRBV10-3; 14 nucleotides match TRBD2. Losses at the gene ends were 6 bases for V and 4 bases for J; bases not matched to a gene: 7. Per germline, CDR1 ENHRY and CDR2 SYGVKD. This CDR3 is 16 amino acids long. The CDR3 nucleotides are TGTGCCATCAGGGGGACTAGCGGGAGCTCGGGAGAGACCCAGTACTTC. It encodes CAIRGTSGSSGETQYF.